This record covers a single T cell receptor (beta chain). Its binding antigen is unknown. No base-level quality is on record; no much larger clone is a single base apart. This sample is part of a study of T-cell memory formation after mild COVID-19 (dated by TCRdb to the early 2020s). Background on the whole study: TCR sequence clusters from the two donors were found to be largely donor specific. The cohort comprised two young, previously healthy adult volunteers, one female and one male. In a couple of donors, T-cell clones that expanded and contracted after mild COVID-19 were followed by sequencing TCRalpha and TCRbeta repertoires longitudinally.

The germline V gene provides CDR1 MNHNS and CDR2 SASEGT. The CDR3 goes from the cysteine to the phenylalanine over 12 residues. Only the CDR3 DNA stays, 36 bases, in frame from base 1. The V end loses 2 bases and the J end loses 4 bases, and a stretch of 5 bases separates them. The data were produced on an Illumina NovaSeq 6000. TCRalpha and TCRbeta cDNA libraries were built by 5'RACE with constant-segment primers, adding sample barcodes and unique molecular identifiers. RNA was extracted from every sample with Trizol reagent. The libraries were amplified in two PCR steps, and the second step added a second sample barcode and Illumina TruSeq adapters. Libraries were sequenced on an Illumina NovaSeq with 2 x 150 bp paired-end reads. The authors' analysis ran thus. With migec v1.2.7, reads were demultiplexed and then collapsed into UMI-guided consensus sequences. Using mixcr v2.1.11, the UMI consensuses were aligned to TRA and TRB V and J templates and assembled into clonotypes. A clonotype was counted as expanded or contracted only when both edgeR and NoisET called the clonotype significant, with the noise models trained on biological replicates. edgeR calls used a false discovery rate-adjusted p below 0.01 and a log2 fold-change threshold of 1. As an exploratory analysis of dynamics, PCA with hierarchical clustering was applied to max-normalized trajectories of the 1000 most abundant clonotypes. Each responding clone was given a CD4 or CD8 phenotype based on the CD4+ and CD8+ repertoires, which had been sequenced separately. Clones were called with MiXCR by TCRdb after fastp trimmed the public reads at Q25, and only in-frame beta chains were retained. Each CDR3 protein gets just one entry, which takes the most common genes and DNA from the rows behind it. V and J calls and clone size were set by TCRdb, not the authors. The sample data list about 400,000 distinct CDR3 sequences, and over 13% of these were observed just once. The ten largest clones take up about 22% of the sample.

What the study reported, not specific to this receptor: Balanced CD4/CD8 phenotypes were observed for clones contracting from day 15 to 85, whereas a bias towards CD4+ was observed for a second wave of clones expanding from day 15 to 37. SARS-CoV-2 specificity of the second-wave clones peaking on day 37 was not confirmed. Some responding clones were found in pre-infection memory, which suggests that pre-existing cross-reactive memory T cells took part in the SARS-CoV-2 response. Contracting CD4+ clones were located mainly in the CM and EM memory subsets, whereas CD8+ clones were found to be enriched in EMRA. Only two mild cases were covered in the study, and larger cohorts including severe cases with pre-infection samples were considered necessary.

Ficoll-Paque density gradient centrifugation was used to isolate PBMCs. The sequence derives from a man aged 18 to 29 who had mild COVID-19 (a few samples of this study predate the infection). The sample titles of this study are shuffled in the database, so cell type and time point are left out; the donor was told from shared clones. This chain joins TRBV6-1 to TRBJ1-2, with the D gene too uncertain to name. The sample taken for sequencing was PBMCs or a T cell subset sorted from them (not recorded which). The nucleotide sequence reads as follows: TGTGCCAGCAGTGAAAGGGCCTATGGCTACACCTTC. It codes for CASSERAYGYTF.